Shown below are 5 T cell receptor beta chains from a single sample sequenced in a study of blood T cell repertoires in COVID-19. Measured with immunoSEQ multiplex PCR; TCRdb has only the in-frame clones, and not every one. The sample records approximately 38,000 clones, more than 75% being singletons. The sequenced material came from peripheral blood. The source of these receptors is a man in his fifties with active or convalescent COVID-19.

The chain joins TRBV10-3 to TRBJ2-7; 8 nucleotides line up with TRBD2. CDR3 length: 15 amino acids. Germline CDR1 reads ENHRY; CDR2 reads SYGVKD. The ends lost 2 bases at V and 0 bases at J; junction bases unmatched: 3. The CDR3 sequence: CAISETSGRSYEQYV. CDR3 DNA: TGTGCCATCAGTGAGACTAGCGGACGCTCCTACGAGCAGTACGTC.

The chain combines TRBV7-6 with TRBJ2-7; 7 positions agree with TRBD1. In germline, CDR1 is SGHVS, CDR2 FNYEAQ. CDR3 length equals 15 residues. V was clipped by 5 bases and J by 4 bases; unmatched bases: 11. CDR3 sequence (DNA): TGTGCCAGCAGCCAAGTAAGACAGGGTGGATACGAGCAGTACTTC. Translating gives CASSQVRQGGYEQYF.

This rearrangement joins TRBV20-1 to TRBJ1-2; a weak D match, TRBD1 (6 bases). CDR3 size: 11 residues. Germline CDR1 reads DFQATT; CDR2 reads SNEGSKA (reference sequence). V lost 6 bases and J lost 5, with 10 bases in between. The CDR3 nucleotides are TGCAGTGCGTCCAGGGGATATGGCTACACCTTC. It codes for CSASRGYGYTF.

The chain recombines TRBV12-3 or TRBV12-4 with TRBJ2-3, with 8 bases matching TRBD2. The CDR3 runs to 13 residues. After removal of 7 bases from V and 8 bases from J, the junction contained 8 bases not matched to a gene. CDR3 sequence reads: CASTLDSGVTQYF. The CDR3 region has the DNA TGTGCCAGCACCTTAGATAGCGGGGTTACGCAGTATTTT.

The chain uses TRBV5-1 and TRBJ2-1; 8 nucleotides agree with TRBD2. Germline V gives CDR1 SGHRS, CDR2 YFSETQ. CDR3 size: 16 residues. J gave up 3 bases and V 4 bases, and 9 bases lay outside the gene matches. As DNA, the CDR3 is TGCGCCAGCAGCCCGAGGCCCGGGGGGGACTACAATGAGCAGTTCTTC. The encoded protein is CASSPRPGGDYNEQFF.